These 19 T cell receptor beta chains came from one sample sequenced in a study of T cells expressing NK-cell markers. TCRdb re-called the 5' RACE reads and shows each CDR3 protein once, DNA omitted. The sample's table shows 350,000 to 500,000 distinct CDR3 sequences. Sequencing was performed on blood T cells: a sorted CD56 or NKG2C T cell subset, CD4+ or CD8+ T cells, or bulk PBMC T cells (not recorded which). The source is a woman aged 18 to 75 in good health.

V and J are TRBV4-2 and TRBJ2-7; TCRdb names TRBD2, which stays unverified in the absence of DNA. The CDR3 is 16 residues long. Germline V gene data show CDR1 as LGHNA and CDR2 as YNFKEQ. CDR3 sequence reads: CASSQATGTSPYEQYF.

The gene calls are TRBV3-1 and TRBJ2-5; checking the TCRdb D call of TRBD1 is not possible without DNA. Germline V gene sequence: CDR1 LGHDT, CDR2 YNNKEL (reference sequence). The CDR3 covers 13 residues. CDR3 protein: CASSGGRGETQYF.

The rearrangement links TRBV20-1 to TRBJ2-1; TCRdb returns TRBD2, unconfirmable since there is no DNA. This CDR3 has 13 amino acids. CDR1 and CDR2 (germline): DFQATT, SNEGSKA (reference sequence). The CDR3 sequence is CSAGLAENNEQFF.

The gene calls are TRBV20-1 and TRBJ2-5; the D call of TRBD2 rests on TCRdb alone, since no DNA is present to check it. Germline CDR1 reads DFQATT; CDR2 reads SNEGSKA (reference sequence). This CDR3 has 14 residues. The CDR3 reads CSARTSGEQETQYF.

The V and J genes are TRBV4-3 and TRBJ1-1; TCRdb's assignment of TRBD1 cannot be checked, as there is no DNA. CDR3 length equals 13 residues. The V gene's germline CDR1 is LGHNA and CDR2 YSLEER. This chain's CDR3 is CASRGQLNTEAFF.

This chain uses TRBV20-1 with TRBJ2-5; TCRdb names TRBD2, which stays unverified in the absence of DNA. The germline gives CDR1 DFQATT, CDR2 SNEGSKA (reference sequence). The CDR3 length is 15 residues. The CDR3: CSALPGLAVQETQYF.

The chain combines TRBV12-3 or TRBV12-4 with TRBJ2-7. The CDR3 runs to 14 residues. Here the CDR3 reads CASSIVGGSYEQYF.

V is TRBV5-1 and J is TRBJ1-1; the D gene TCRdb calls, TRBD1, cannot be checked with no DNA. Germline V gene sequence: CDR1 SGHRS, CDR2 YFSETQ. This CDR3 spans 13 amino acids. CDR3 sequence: CASSLVEGTEAFF.

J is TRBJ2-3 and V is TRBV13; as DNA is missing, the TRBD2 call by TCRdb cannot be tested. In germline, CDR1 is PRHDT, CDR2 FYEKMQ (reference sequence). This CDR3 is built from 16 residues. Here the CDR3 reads CASSSPSSGPWGTQYF. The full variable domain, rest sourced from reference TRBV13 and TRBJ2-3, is AAGVIQSPRHLIKEKRETATLKCYPIPRHDTVYWYQQGPGQDPQFLISFYEKMQSDKGSIPDRFSAQQFSDYHSELNMSSLELGDSALYFCASSSPSSGPWGTQYFGPGTRLTVL.

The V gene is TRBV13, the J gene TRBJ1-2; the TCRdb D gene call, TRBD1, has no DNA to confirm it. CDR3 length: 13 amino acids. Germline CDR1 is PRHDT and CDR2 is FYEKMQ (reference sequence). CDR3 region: CASSWRDPWGYTF.

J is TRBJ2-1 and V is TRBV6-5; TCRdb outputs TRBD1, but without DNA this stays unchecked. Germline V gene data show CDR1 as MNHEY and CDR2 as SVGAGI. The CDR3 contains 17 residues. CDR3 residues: CASSYVAGVGGQGEQFF.

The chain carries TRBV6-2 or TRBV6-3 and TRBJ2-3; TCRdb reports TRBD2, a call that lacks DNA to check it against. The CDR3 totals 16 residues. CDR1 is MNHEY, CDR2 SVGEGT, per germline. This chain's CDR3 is CATTASAGGLGDTQYF.

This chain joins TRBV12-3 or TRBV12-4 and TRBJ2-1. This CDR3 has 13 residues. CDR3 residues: CASSFWSSNEQFF.

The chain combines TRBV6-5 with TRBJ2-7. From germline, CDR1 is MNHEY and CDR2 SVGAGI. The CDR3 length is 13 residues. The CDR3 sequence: CASSYSMGYEQYF.

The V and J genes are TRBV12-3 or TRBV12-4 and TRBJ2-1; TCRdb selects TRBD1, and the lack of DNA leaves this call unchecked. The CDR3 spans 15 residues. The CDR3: CASSAGQYSYNEQFF.

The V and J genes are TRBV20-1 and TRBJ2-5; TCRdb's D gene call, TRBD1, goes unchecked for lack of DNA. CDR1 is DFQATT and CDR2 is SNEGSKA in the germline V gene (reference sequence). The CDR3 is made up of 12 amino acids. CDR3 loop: CSAVARGETQYF.

The CDR3 here is CSAGTGPGEKLFF. This chain uses TRBV20-1 with TRBJ1-4; the D gene TCRdb calls, TRBD1, cannot be checked with no DNA. Germline CDR1 is DFQATT and CDR2 is SNEGSKA (reference sequence). The CDR3 spans 13 residues.

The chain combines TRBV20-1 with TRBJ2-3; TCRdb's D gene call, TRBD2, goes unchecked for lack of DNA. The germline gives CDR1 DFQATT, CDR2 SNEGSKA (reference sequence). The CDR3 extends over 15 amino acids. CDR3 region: CSAVTIGFTTDTQYF.

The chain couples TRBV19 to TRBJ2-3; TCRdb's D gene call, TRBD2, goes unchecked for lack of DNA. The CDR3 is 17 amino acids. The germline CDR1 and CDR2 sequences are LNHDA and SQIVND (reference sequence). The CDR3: CASSPFRTSGSTDTQYF.